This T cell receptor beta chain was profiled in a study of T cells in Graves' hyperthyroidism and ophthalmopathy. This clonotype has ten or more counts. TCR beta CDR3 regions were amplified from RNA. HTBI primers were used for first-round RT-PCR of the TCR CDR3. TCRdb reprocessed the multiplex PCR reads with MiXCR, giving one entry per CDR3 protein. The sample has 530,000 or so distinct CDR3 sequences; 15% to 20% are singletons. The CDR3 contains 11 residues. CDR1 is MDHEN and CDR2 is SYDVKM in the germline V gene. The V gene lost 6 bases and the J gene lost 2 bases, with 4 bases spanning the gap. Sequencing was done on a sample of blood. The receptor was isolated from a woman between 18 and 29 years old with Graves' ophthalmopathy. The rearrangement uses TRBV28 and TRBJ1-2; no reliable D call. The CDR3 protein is CASRGNYGYTF. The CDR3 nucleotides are TGTGCCAGCAGAGGGAACTATGGCTACACCTTC.